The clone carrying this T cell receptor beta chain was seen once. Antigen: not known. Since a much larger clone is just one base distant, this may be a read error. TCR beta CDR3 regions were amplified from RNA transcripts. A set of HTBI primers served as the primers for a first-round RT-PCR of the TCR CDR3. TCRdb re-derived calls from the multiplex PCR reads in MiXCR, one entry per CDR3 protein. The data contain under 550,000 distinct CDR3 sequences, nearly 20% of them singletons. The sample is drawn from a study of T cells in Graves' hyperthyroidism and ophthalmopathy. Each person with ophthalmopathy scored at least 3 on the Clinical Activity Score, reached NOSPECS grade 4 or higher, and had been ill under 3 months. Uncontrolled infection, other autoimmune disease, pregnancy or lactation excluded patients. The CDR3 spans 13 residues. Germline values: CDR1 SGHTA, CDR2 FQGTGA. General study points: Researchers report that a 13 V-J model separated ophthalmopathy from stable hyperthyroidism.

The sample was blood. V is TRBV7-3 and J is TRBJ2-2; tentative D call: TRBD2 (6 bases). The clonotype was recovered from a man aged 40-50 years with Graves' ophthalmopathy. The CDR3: CASSLREAGELLF. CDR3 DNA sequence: TGTGCCAGCAGCTTAAGGGAGGCCGGGGAGCTGCTTTTT.